This TCR beta chain was captured by sequencing in a study of OX40 agonist ivuxolimab in advanced cancers. The repertoire was sequenced with immunoSEQ multiplex PCR; TCRdb's copy has only in-frame clones and lacks some. The sample shows about 88,000 clones, 70% to 90% of them seen only once. The V gene lost 6 bases and the J gene lost 11 bases, with 11 bases spanning the gap. The CDR3 is 11 residues long. Per the germline V gene, CDR1 is MNHNY and CDR2 is SVGAGI (reference sequence). V gene TRBV6-6 combines with J gene TRBJ1-5; D not resolved. The sequences come from CD4+ or CD8+ T cells sorted from blood, collected in a trial of the OX40 agonist ivuxolimab. This clonotype was sampled from an adult with an advanced solid tumor such as melanoma, head and neck, liver or kidney cancer. CDR3 DNA: TGTGCCAGCAGGCTTAAGAGGGCCCAGCATTTT. This encodes CASRLKRAQHF.